This is a list of T cell receptor beta chains from one sample in a study of cytomegalovirus exposure and HLA in healthy donors. Only in-frame clones appear in the TCRdb table, and some are missing; sequencing was by immunoSEQ multiplex PCR. The sample holds fewer than 200,000 clones, 70% to 90% seen once. Material for sequencing was PBMCs. These receptors were taken from a woman in her thirties in good health and CMV-seronegative. CDR3s include the opening cysteine and the closing phenylalanine or tryptophan. The order of the fields is clone size, D gene, V gene, J gene, CDR3 protein, CDR3 DNA. A D gene is named only where the DNA matches it firmly. Expanded clones are given a class, and other clones once, few, many or no size at all.

NA	NA	TRBV6-1	TRBJ2-7	CASSEASYPPRLENYEQYF	TGTGCCAGCAGTGAAGCGAGTTACCCTCCCCGACTAGAAAACTACGAGCAGTACTTC
NA	NA	TRBV9	TRBJ1-3	CGGHNSGNTIYF	TGTGGAGGTCACAACTCTGGAAACACCATATATTTT
NA	TRBD2	TRBV15	TRBJ2-7	CATSRGGGGAYEQYF	TGTGCCACCAGCAGAGGCGGCGGGGGGGCCTACGAGCAGTACTTC
NA	NA	TRBV7-9	TRBJ1-2	CSSSLGYAVNYGYTF	TGTTCCAGCAGCTTAGGGTATGCGGTTAACTATGGCTACACCTTC
NA	NA	TRBV15	TRBJ1-1	CATSRATLRDRENTEAFF	TGTGCCACCAGCAGAGCTACCCTGCGCGACAGAGAAAACACTGAAGCTTTCTTT
NA	TRBD1	TRBV27	TRBJ2-7	CASSPRTGTGTYEQYF	TGTGCCAGCAGTCCCCGAACCGGGACAGGGACTTATGAGCAGTACTTC
NA	TRBD2	TRBV28	TRBJ2-7	CASSLTQTSGRGEQYF	TGTGCCAGCAGTTTGACGCAGACTAGCGGGAGGGGCGAGCAGTACTTC
few	TRBD1	TRBV2	TRBJ2-7	CASFPGQEPYEQYF	TGTGCCAGTTTCCCCGGACAGGAACCCTACGAGCAGTACTTC
NA	NA	TRBV6-5	TRBJ1-2	CASSYSRGDYGYTF	TGTGCCAGCAGTTACTCACGGGGGGACTATGGCTACACCTTC
NA	NA	TRBV10-3	TRBJ1-1	CAISEGGFELAEAFF	TGTGCCATCAGTGAGGGGGGGTTCGAATTAGCTGAAGCTTTCTTT
NA	TRBD1	TRBV2	TRBJ2-1	CASSELEGAVVYNEQFF	TGTGCCAGCAGTGAATTAGAGGGGGCGGTCGTCTACAATGAGCAGTTCTTC
NA	TRBD1	TRBV9	TRBJ2-3	CASSVEGDRGLGRTDTQYF	TGTGCCAGCAGCGTAGAAGGGGACAGGGGCTTAGGCCGAACAGATACGCAGTATTTT
NA	NA	TRBV18	TRBJ2-5	CASSPPSGIEETQYF	TGTGCCAGCTCACCACCTTCGGGGATTGAAGAGACCCAGTACTTC
NA	NA	TRBV4-3	TRBJ1-1	CASSQEQGWATEAFF	TGCGCCAGCAGCCAAGAACAGGGTTGGGCCACTGAAGCTTTCTTT
NA	NA	TRBV2	TRBJ1-6	CASSVQGGNSPLHF	TGTGCCAGCAGTGTTCAGGGAGGAAATTCACCCCTCCACTTT
NA	NA	TRBV19	TRBJ1-5	CASAPVEGISNQPQHF	TGTGCCAGTGCCCCGGTGGAGGGAATAAGCAATCAGCCCCAGCATTTT
once	TRBD1	TRBV2	TRBJ2-5	CAGEKQGAVGETQYF	TGTGCCGGAGAAAAACAGGGGGCGGTAGGAGAGACCCAGTACTTC
NA	NA	TRBV2	TRBJ2-2	CASSEQGNTGELFF	TGTGCCAGCAGTGAACAGGGGAACACCGGGGAGCTGTTTTTT
NA	NA	TRBV6-5	TRBJ2-2	CASTSGVVTGELFF	TGTGCCAGCACCTCCGGGGTGGTCACCGGGGAGCTGTTTTTT
NA	TRBD2	TRBV6-6	TRBJ2-2	CASTFGAGGEGELFF	TGTGCCAGCACCTTCGGAGCGGGGGGCGAGGGGGAGCTGTTTTTT
NA	NA	TRBV6-5	TRBJ1-1	CASSPAQDTDTEAFF	TGTGCCAGCAGTCCAGCACAGGATACGGACACTGAAGCTTTCTTT
few	NA	TRBV7-9	TRBJ1-4	CSSSLLAGNEKLFF	TGTTCCAGCAGCTTATTGGCCGGGAATGAAAAACTGTTTTTT
NA	NA	TRBV6-5	TRBJ2-6	CASSWTATGANGLTF	TGTGCCAGCAGTTGGACGGCCACTGGGGCCAACGGCCTGACTTTC
few	TRBD2	TRBV7-2	TRBJ2-7	CASSPPNRLAGGRGWEQYF	TGTGCCAGCAGCCCACCCAATAGACTAGCGGGGGGCCGGGGTTGGGAGCAGTACTTC
few	NA	TRBV6-5	TRBJ1-2	CASTPRGLYGYTF	TGTGCCAGCACCCCCCGAGGGCTCTATGGCTACACCTTC
NA	NA	TRBV28	TRBJ1-4	CASSLWQGSNEKLFF	TGTGCCAGCAGTTTATGGCAGGGCTCTAATGAAAAACTGTTTTTT
NA	TRBD2	TRBV2	TRBJ2-3	CASSAGLAGGQDTQYF	TGTGCCAGCAGTGCGGGACTAGCGGGGGGGCAGGATACGCAGTATTTT
NA	NA	TRBV7-9	TRBJ1-2	CASSLEPDYGYTF	TGTGCCAGCAGCTTAGAGCCGGACTATGGCTACACCTTC
few	TRBD1	TRBV5-8	TRBJ1-5	CASSSLGQGIGQPQHF	TGTGCCAGCAGCTCCCTGGGACAGGGCATCGGGCAGCCCCAGCATTTT
NA	TRBD2	TRBV7-6	TRBJ2-1	CASSELATRDEQFF	TGTGCCAGCAGCGAACTAGCGACCCGAGACGAGCAGTTCTTC
NA	NA	TRBV4-1	TRBJ1-5	CASSQTYNQPQHF	TGCGCCAGCAGCCAAACCTATAATCAGCCCCAGCATTTT
NA	TRBD1	TRBV29-1	TRBJ1-2	CSVTSPEGANGYTF	TGCAGCGTTACTTCGCCGGAGGGGGCAAATGGCTACACCTTC
NA	NA	TRBV27	TRBJ2-2	CASSLSKVAANTGELFF	TGTGCCAGCAGTTTATCGAAGGTAGCGGCGAACACCGGGGAGCTGTTTTTT
NA	NA	TRBV28	TRBJ2-1	CASSPHRSRSRDNEQFF	TGTGCCAGCAGCCCTCACAGGTCGAGGTCTAGGGACAATGAGCAGTTCTTC
few	NA	TRBV10-3	TRBJ1-4	CAIGSRAANEKLFF	TGTGCCATCGGATCGCGGGCAGCTAATGAAAAACTGTTTTTT
once	TRBD2	TRBV30	TRBJ2-2	CAWSPPSGHYTGELFF	TGTGCCTGGAGTCCACCTAGCGGGCACTACACCGGGGAGCTGTTTTTT
few	TRBD2	TRBV29-1	TRBJ2-3	CSVEKQGAWTSGRYRDTQYF	TGCAGCGTTGAAAAACAGGGGGCCTGGACTAGCGGGAGATATCGAGATACGCAGTATTTT
few	TRBD1	TRBV28	TRBJ1-5	CASSKTGTGIRQPQHF	TGTGCCAGCAGTAAAACCGGGACAGGGATCCGTCAGCCCCAGCATTTT
NA	NA	TRBV28	TRBJ1-4	CASSLDTAIEKLFF	TGTGCCAGCAGTTTGGACACCGCAATAGAAAAACTGTTTTTT
NA	NA	TRBV7-9	TRBJ2-7	CASSFSVPEQYF	TGTGCCAGCAGCTTCTCCGTTCCCGAGCAGTACTTC
NA	NA	TRBV12-2	TRBJ2-5	CASRKIFGQGAWETQYF	NA
NA	NA	TRBV23-1	TRBJ1-4	CASISTRWADVIEKLFF	TGCGCCAGCATCAGCACCCGATGGGCCGACGTCATTGAAAAACTGTTTTTT
NA	NA	TRBV5-4	TRBJ2-5	CASSLFNRGETQYF	TGTGCCAGCAGCTTGTTCAATCGGGGGGAGACCCAGTACTTC
NA	NA	TRBV7-9	TRBJ1-1	CASSAQTRRCLF	TGTGCCAGCAGCGCGCAGACAAGGCGTTGCCTGTTT